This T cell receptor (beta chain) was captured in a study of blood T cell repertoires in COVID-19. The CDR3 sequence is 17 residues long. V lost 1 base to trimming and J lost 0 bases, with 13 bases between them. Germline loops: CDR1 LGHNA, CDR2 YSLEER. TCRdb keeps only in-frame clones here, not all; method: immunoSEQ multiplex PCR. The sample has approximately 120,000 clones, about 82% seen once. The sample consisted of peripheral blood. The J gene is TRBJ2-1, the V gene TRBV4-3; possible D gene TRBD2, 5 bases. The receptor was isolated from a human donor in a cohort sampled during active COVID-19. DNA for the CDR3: TGCGCCAGCAGCCAAGTTGGCGGGCACAGCTCCTACAATGAGCAGTTCTTC. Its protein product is CASSQVGGHSSYNEQFF.